This T cell receptor (beta chain) was recovered during a study of cytomegalovirus exposure and HLA in healthy donors. This CDR3 region has 17 residues. In germline, CDR1 is SGHTA, CDR2 FQGNSA. Trimming removed 1 base from V and 3 bases from J; junction bases left unmatched: 10. Primers for the PCR totalled 60 Vbeta and 13 Jbeta. Measured with immunoSEQ multiplex PCR; TCRdb has only the in-frame clones, and not every one. The sample records some 150,000 clones, around 80% being singletons. Details on this clone: As yet, its antigen is unknown.

Study-level results: It was likely that a cluster of highly shared sequence variants was a sequencing artifact. The investigators catalogued some 160 TCR beta chains as cytomegalovirus-associated.

This receptor was taken from a man younger than 35 in good health and CMV-seropositive. The rearrangement uses TRBV7-2 and TRBJ2-3, with 7 nucleotides matching TRBD2. The sequenced sample was PBMCs. The CDR3 nucleotides are TGTGCCAGCAGCTTAGATGGGACGGGGGGTTGGACAGATACGCAGTATTTT. The encoded protein is CASSLDGTGGWTDTQYF.